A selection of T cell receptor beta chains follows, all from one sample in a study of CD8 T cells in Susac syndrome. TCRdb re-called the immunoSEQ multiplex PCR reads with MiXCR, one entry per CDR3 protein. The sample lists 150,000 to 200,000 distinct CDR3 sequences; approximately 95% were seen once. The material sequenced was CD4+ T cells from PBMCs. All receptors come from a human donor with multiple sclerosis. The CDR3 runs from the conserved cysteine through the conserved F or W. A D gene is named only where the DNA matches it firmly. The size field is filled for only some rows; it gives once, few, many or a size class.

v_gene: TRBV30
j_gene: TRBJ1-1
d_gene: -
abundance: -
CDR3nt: TGTGCCTGGAGTGTACGGGGGAGGAGGGGCAGGAACACTGAAGCTTTCTTT
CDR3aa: CAWSVRGRRGRNTEAFF

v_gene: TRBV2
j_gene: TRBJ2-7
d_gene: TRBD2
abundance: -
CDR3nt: TGTGCCAGCAGGGTAGCGGGAGTAACCTACGAGCAGTACTTC
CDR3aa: CASRVAGVTYEQYF

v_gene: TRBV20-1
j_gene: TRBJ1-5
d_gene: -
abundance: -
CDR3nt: TGCAGTGCTAGCCCCTCTTATAGCAATCAGCCCCAGCATTTT
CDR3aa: CSASPSYSNQPQHF

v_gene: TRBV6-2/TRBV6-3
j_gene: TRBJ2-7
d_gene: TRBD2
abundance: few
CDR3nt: TGTGCCAGCAGGGCCCTAGCGGGTTACGAGCAGTACTTC
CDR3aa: CASRALAGYEQYF

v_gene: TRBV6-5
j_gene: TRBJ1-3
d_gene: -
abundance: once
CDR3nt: TGTGCCAGCAGTTACTCGAGGAGTACCACTCACTCTGGAAACACCATATATTTT
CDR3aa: CASSYSRSTTHSGNTIYF

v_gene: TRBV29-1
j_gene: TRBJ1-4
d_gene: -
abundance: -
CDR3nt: TGCAGCCTATTAGGGGATCTGTTTTTT
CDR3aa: CSLLGDLFF

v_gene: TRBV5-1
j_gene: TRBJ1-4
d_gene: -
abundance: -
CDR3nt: TGCGCCAGCAGCGCACAGGGACACCCTAATGAAAAACTGTTTTTT
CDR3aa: CASSAQGHPNEKLFF

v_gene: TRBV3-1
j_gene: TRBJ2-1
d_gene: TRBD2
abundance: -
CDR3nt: TGTGCCAGCAGCCGACTAGCGGGAGGGCCTGGGTCCTACAATGAGCAGTTCTTC
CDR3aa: CASSRLAGGPGSYNEQFF

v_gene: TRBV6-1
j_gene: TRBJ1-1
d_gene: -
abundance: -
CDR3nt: TGTGCCAGTCCAGACTTCTACACTGAAGCTTTCTTT
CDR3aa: CASPDFYTEAFF

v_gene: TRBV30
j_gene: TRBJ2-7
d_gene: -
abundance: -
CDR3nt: TGTGCCTGGAGTGTATTGAGGGGTACTTCCTACGAGCAGTACTTC
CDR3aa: CAWSVLRGTSYEQYF

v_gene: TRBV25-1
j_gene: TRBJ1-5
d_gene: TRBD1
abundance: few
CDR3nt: TGTGCCAGCAGTGAAAATGGCAGGGGGGTCGGTCAGCCCCAGCATTTT
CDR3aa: CASSENGRGVGQPQHF

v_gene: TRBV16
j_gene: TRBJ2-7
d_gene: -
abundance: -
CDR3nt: TGTGCCAGCAGCCTTGTCGATGATTACTCCTACGAGCAGTACTTC
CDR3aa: CASSLVDDYSYEQYF

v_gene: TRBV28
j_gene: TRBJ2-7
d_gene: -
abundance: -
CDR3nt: TGTGCCAGCAGGTGGCTAGCGAACTCCTACGAGCAGTACTTC
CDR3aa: CASRWLANSYEQYF

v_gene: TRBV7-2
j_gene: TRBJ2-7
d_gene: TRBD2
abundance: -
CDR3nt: TGTGCCAGCAGCTGGACTAGCGTTGGGTACGAGCAGTACTTC
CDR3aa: CASSWTSVGYEQYF

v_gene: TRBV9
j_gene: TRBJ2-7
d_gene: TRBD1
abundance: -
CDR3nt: TGTGCCAGCAGCGGGCCGACCGGACAGGGGGCGGGGGAGCAGTACTTC
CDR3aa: CASSGPTGQGAGEQYF

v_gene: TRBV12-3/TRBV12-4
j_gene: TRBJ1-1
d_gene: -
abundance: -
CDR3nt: TGTGCCAGCACCATGACACTGGGTAAGGCTTTCTTT
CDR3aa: CASTMTLGKAFF

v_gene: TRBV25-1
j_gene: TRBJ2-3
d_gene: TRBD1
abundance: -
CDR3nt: TGTGCCAGCAGTGAATGGTGGGACAGTACGCAGTATTTT
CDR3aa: CASSEWWDSTQYF

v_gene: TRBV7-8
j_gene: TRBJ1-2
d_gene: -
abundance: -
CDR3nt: TGTGCCAGCAGCCCGGTCGGGACGGAATCTGGCTACACCTTC
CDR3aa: CASSPVGTESGYTF

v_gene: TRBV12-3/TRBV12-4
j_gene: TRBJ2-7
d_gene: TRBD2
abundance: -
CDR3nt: TGTGCCAGCAGACTAGCGGGAGGGTCCTACGAGCAGTACTTC
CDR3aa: CASRLAGGSYEQYF

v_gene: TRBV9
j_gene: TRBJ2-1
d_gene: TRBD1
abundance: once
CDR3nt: TGTGCCAGCAGCGTAGCACAGGGGTACAATGAGCAGTTCTTC
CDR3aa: CASSVAQGYNEQFF

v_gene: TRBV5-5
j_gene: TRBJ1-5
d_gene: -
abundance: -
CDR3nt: TGTGCCAGCAGCTTGGGCATGGGACTTCCCGAGCCCCAGCATTTT
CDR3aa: CASSLGMGLPEPQHF

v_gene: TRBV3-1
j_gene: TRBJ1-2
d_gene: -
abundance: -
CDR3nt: TGTGCCAGCAGCCAAGAGGGCAGTGCGGGTTACACCTTC
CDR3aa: CASSQEGSAGYTF

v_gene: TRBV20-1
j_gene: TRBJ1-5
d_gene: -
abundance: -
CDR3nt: TGCAGTGCTAGAGTCCCCGGAGGGCTCAATCAGCCCCAGCATTTT
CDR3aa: CSARVPGGLNQPQHF